The source of this TCR beta chain is a study of beta chain features in type 1 diabetes. For the study at large: Similarity in age, gender and cell yields was seen between patients and healthy donors.

Every single donor gave one heparinised blood draw, and these averaged approximately 100 mL. This clone was observed a handful of times. Its antigen is currently unknown. The V gene lost 4 bases and the J gene lost 9 bases, with 9 bases spanning the gap. This CDR3 comprises 10 residues. Germline CDR1 is SQVTM and CDR2 is ANQGSEA. Study outcomes and limitations: Any PCR bias toward short templates would affect both groups alike. Cells expressing TCR highly could be over-represented by cDNA sequencing.

Since all of the isolated RNA was reverse transcribed, expressed TCRB transcripts were what got sequenced. Profiling relied on immunoSEQ multiplex PCR, and the TCRdb table lists in-frame clones only, not all of them. The top ten clones hold less than 0.06% of a sample with roughly 450,000 clones, about an eighth of them seen once. The sequenced material came from naive CD4+ T cells from blood. The rearrangement links TRBV29-1 to TRBJ2-5; D remains unclear. The clonotype was recovered from a woman in her late teens or twenties in good health. The CDR3 DNA reads TGCAGCGTTGCTTATGAGGCCCAGTACTTC. Its protein is CSVAYEAQYF.